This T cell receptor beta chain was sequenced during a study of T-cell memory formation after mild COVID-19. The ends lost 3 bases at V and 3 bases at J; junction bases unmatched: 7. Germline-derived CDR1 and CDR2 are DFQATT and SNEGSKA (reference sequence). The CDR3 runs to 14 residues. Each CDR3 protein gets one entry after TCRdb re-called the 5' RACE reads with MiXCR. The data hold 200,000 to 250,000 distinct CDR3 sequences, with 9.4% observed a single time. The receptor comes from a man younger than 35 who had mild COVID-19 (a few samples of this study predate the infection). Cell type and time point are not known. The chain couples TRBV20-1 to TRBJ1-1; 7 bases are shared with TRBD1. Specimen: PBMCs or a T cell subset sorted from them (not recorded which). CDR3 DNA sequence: TGCAGTGCTAGGGAGGGGGCGAAGGACACTGAAGCTTTCTTT. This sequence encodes CSAREGAKDTEAFF.